This paragraph covers one T cell receptor (beta chain) sequence. The clone's antigen remains unknown. Per-base quality was not reported, and no clone a single base away is much larger than it. These data are taken from a study of early T cells in non-severe SARS-CoV-2 infection (dated by TCRdb to the early 2020s). With respect to the entire study: Because TCR sequencing relied on bulk RNA taken from unsorted whole blood, pairing of alpha and beta chains was not possible.

A case-control design nested within a healthcare worker cohort in London, UK, was used, with weekly nasopharyngeal swab PCR tests and blood sampling performed. Between 23 and 31 March 2020, the week of the UK lockdown, healthcare workers were enrolled and then followed up weekly for as long as 16 weeks. General study outcomes and caveats: VDJdb matching was skewed toward anti-spike CD8 responses, so virus-specific expansions were likely underestimated and private and CD4 specificities were missed.

The receptor library was made with 5' RACE. These reads were obtained on a NextSeq 500. The TCR library protocol attached unique molecular identifiers to individual cDNA molecules to correct for sequencing error and PCR bias. Both TCR alpha and beta chains were sequenced, and tight co-correlation was observed between alpha and beta sequence abundances in each sample. Regarding the original processing steps: Decombinator V4 was used to perform V gene, J gene and CDR3 annotation of TCR sequences. TCRs were defined as expanded if a significant change between any two time points was detected under a Poisson model with p below 0.0001. TCR abundances were normalised to the total number of TCRs sequenced per sample and expressed as counts per million. MAIT TCRs were defined by TRAV1-2 paired with TRAJ12, TRAJ20 or TRAJ33, and iNKT TCRs by TRAV10 paired with TRAJ18. A search of VDJdb, accessed on 1 November 2021, was run for TCRs annotated to CMV, EBV and SARS-CoV-2, with TCRs annotated for multiple antigens excluded. TCRdb trimmed the raw reads at Q25, called clones with MiXCR and kept productive beta chains. CDR3 protein sequences are deduplicated, and each keeps its most common genes and DNA. What appears here as the V and J calls and clone size reflects TCRdb's work, not the paper's. The sample has approximately 48,000 distinct CDR3 sequences on record, almost 9.5% of them singletons. About 15% of the sample is taken by the ten largest.

The CDR3 holds 17 amino acids from the cysteine to the phenylalanine. The read is trimmed to its CDR3 DNA, 51 bases read in frame from base 1. The germline V gene gives CDR1 as MNHNS and CDR2 as SASEGT. V is clipped by 2 bases and J by 2 bases, and the sequence between their germline boundaries is 19 bases long. Recombination connected TRBV6-1 to TRBJ2-7; a tentative D match to TRBD1 spans 7 bases. The sample taken for sequencing was whole blood. The source is an adult who was a healthcare worker with PCR-confirmed SARS-CoV-2 infection or an uninfected control (not recorded which). CDR3 sequence: CASSEQGGRGLPYEQYF. The nucleotide sequence reads TGTGCCAGCAGTGAACAGGGGGGCAGGGGACTTCCCTACGAGCAGTACTTC.